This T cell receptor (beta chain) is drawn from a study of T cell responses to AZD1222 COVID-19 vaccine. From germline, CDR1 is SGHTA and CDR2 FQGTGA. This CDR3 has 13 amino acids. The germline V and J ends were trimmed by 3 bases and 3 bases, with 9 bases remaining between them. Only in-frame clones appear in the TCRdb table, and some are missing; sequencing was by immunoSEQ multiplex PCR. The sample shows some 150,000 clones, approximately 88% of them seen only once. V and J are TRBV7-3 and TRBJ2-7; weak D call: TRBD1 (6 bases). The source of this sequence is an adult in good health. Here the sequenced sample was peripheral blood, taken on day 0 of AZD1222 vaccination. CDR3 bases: TGTGCCAGCAGCTTGGGGGCTGGCTACGAGCAGTACTTC. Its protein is CASSLGAGYEQYF.